The entry below gives a single T cell receptor beta chain sequence along with its context. Libraries were prepared by immunoSEQ multiplex PCR; TCRdb keeps only in-frame clonotypes and omits some of them. The table lists about 37,000 clones, about nine tenths of them singletons. This sample is part of a study of graft-versus-host responses after intestinal transplantation. Study-level background: Recipients were given multivisceral, liver-intestinal, or isolated intestinal transplants.

Germline CDR1 MNHNY, CDR2 SVGAGI (reference sequence). The V gene end was trimmed by 5 bases and the J gene end by 0 bases; junction bases not matched to a gene: 8. The CDR3 is 16 amino acids. Graft material was processed, releasing intraepithelial and lamina propria lymphocytes. The sequencing here drew on ileum tissue, taken around seven months after intestinal transplant. The chain employs TRBV6-6 and TRBJ2-3, with 7 bases fitting TRBD2. The TCR comes from a human patient who received an intestinal transplant, so some T cells may come from the graft donor. DNA for the CDR3: TGTGCCAGCAGTCCCCTGAGCGGGACTAGCACAGATACGCAGTATTTT. Its translation is CASSPLSGTSTDTQYF.